Listed below are T cell receptor beta chains from one sample, sequenced in a study of beta chain features in type 1 diabetes. TCRdb's table, derived via immunoSEQ multiplex PCR, lists solely in-frame clones and lacks some. The profile shows around 600,000 clones, 9.5% to 15% of them singletons. Sequencing input: naive CD4+ T cells from blood. These receptors all stem from a man aged 30 to 45 with type 1 diabetes. Both conserved end residues are part of each CDR3. The D gene is left open where the match is weak. Clone size is not always given. Where it is, it says once, few, many or a class for expanded clones.

V gene: TRBV18; D gene: TRBD1; J gene: TRBJ2-2; clone size: -; CDR3 protein: CASSPGQAFGELFF; CDR3 DNA: TGTGCCAGCTCACCGGGACAGGCCTTCGGGGAGCTGTTTTTT
V gene: TRBV7-2; D gene: TRBD2; J gene: TRBJ2-3; clone size: few; CDR3 protein: CASSLLAGTSTDTQYF; CDR3 DNA: TGTGCCAGCAGCCTTTTAGCGGGAACTAGCACAGATACGCAGTATTTT
V gene: TRBV7-7; D gene: TRBD2; J gene: TRBJ2-1; clone size: few; CDR3 protein: CASSLDLAGGRNEQFF; CDR3 DNA: TGTGCTAGCAGCTTGGATCTAGCGGGGGGGCGTAATGAGCAGTTCTTC
V gene: TRBV30; D gene: -; J gene: TRBJ1-3; clone size: few; CDR3 protein: CACVYSGNTIYF; CDR3 DNA: TGTGCCTGTGTCTACTCTGGAAACACCATATATTTT
V gene: TRBV5-6; D gene: TRBD1; J gene: TRBJ1-5; clone size: few; CDR3 protein: CASSLSPGQGGGQPQHF; CDR3 DNA: TGTGCCAGCAGCTTGTCCCCGGGACAGGGTGGTGGGCAGCCCCAGCATTTT
V gene: TRBV6-6; D gene: -; J gene: TRBJ2-6; clone size: few; CDR3 protein: CASHNSGANVLTF; CDR3 DNA: TGTGCCAGCCACAATTCCGGGGCCAACGTCCTGACTTTC
V gene: TRBV19; D gene: -; J gene: TRBJ2-3; clone size: -; CDR3 protein: CASSDPDSTDTQYF; CDR3 DNA: TGTGCCAGTAGTGATCCGGATAGCACAGATACGCAGTATTTT
V gene: TRBV4-2; D gene: -; J gene: TRBJ2-1; clone size: few; CDR3 protein: CASSQDLRDSNNEQFF; CDR3 DNA: TGTGCCAGCAGCCAAGATCTGCGAGACTCGAACAATGAGCAGTTCTTC
V gene: TRBV7-9; D gene: TRBD1; J gene: TRBJ1-2; clone size: -; CDR3 protein: CASSLRQGKSVYGYTF; CDR3 DNA: TGTGCCAGCAGCTTACGACAGGGAAAAAGTGTCTATGGCTACACCTTC
V gene: TRBV7-9; D gene: TRBD2; J gene: TRBJ2-1; clone size: -; CDR3 protein: CASSPLREEQFF; CDR3 DNA: TGTGCCAGCAGCCCCCTCCGGGAGGAACAGTTCTTC
V gene: TRBV25-1; D gene: TRBD2; J gene: TRBJ2-3; clone size: -; CDR3 protein: CASSGISGAADTQYF; CDR3 DNA: TGTGCCAGCAGTGGAATTAGCGGGGCGGCGGATACGCAGTATTTT
V gene: TRBV2; D gene: -; J gene: TRBJ2-1; clone size: many; CDR3 protein: CASRTEYNEQFF; CDR3 DNA: TGTGCCAGCAGGACAGAGTACAATGAGCAGTTCTTC
V gene: TRBV29-1; D gene: TRBD1; J gene: TRBJ2-3; clone size: few; CDR3 protein: CSVDTGVDTQYF; CDR3 DNA: TGCAGCGTTGACACAGGGGTAGATACGCAGTATTTT
V gene: TRBV6-1; D gene: -; J gene: TRBJ2-7; clone size: few; CDR3 protein: CASSEGRGNTYEQYF; CDR3 DNA: TGTGCCAGCAGTGAAGGGAGGGGGAACACCTACGAGCAGTACTTC
V gene: TRBV7-2; D gene: -; J gene: TRBJ2-7; clone size: few; CDR3 protein: CASSLGGPGPTYEQYF; CDR3 DNA: TGTGCCAGCAGCTTAGGAGGGCCAGGGCCCACCTACGAGCAGTACTTC
V gene: TRBV10-3; D gene: TRBD1; J gene: TRBJ1-5; clone size: few; CDR3 protein: CAISPGQGPYQPQHF; CDR3 DNA: TGTGCCATCAGCCCAGGACAGGGACCCTATCAGCCCCAGCATTTT
V gene: TRBV25-1; D gene: -; J gene: TRBJ2-6; clone size: -; CDR3 protein: CASSEPGSGANVLTF; CDR3 DNA: TGTGCCAGCAGCGAGCCGGGTTCTGGGGCCAACGTCCTGACTTTC